This entry lists 20 T cell receptor beta chains sequenced from one sample in a study of blood T cells in healthy people across ages. The second PCR ran roughly 7 to 12 cycles with a sample-barcoded 5' primer and J-beta primers. TCRdb re-analysed the 5' RACE reads in MiXCR, keeping a single row per CDR3 protein. This repertoire shows approximately 690,000 distinct CDR3 sequences, 40% to 45% found once; its top ten account for about 30%. Sequenced input: blood. The receptor source for this set is an elderly man in good health.

This clonotype was detected only a few times. The genes are TRBV18 and TRBJ1-6; D unresolved. Trimming pared 2 bases from V and 7 bases from J, leaving 9 bases between. The CDR3 has 14 amino acids. The germline CDR1 and CDR2 sequences are KGHSH and LQKENI. In DNA form, the CDR3 reads TGTGCCAGCTCACCAGAGACGGCCAATTCACCCCTCCACTTT. Its protein product is CASSPETANSPLHF. Full variable domain (rest looked up from reference TRBV18 and TRBJ1-6): NAGVMQNPRHLVRRRGQEARLRCSPMKGHSHVYWYRQLPEEGLKFMVYLQKENIIDESGMPKERFSAEFPKEGPSILRIQQVVRGDSAAYFCASSPETANSPLHFGNGTRLTVT.

The chain is built from TRBV10-3 and TRBJ2-1; D not certain. Trimming shortened V by 2 bases and J by 4 bases, and 3 bases separated the two germline ends. In germline, CDR1 is ENHRY, CDR2 SYGVKD. This CDR3 contains 12 residues. The CDR3 coding sequence is TGTGCCATCAGTGAGCAGTACAATGAGCAGTTCTTC. Translation: CAISEQYNEQFF.

This clonotype was counted between two and nine times. The CDR3 DNA follows: TGTGCCAGCAGTGACGGGTATCGGGGCTCCTACAATGAGCAGTACTTC. Protein product: CASSDGYRGSYNEQYF. The V and J genes are TRBV25-1 and TRBJ2-1; either TRBD1 or TRBD2 may supply D (5 bases each). The J call may be faulty, since TRBJ2-7 better matches the DNA end. Per the germline V gene, CDR1 is MGHDK and CDR2 is SYGVNS. The CDR3 loop spans 16 amino acids.

This clonotype was seen a few times. The chain recombines TRBV20-1 with TRBJ2-3; 11 nucleotides match TRBD2. V shed 7 bases and J 1 base; nucleotides not matched to a gene: 4. The V gene's germline CDR1 is DFQATT and CDR2 SNEGSKA (reference sequence). The CDR3 is 14 residues long. In DNA form, the CDR3 reads TGCAGTGTCCCGACTAGCGGGGGCACAGATACGCAGTATTTT. Translation gives CSVPTSGGTDTQYF.

There are many counts of this clonotype. CDR3 sequence (DNA): TGTGCCAGCAGCCAATGGACAAGCTCCTACGAGCAGTACTTC. This gives the protein CASSQWTSSYEQYF. The V call is TRBV7-9, the J call TRBJ2-7; D may be TRBD1 (5 bases). Trimming pared 5 bases from V and 0 bases from J, leaving 11 bases between. The length of the CDR3 is 14 residues. Germline loops: CDR1 SEHNR, CDR2 FQNEAQ (reference sequence).

This rearrangement joins TRBV20-1 to TRBJ2-7; D may be TRBD2 (6 bases). The CDR3 is 17 amino acids. V lost 3 bases, J lost 4 bases, and 25 bases lay in between. Per germline, CDR1 DFQATT and CDR2 SNEGSKA (reference sequence). The DNA of the CDR3 is TGCAGTGCTAGGGTTCGGGGGAACGGAAGGGGACGGTACGAGCAGTACTTC. Translation: CSARVRGNGRGRYEQYF.

This sequence joins TRBV5-1 and TRBJ1-1; TRBD1 might be the D (5 bases). CDR3 size: 13 residues. Germline CDR1 and CDR2: SGHRS and YFSETQ. V was trimmed by 1 base and J by 5 bases, leaving 9 bases between them. CDR3 amino acids: CASSLWGSTEAFF. The CDR3 bases are TGCGCCAGCAGCTTGTGGGGGAGTACTGAAGCTTTCTTT.

The genes are TRBV2 and TRBJ2-2; TRBD2 might be the D (6 bases). CDR3 length equals 16 residues. Germline V lookup: CDR1 SNHLY, CDR2 FYNNEI. The V end was cut by 4 bases, the J end by 1 base, with 13 bases between. CDR3 DNA sequence: TGTGCCAGCAGTGTCACGGGACTCCAGAACACCGGGGAGCTGTTTTTT. Protein sequence: CASSVTGLQNTGELFF.

In its sample, this clonotype was seen once. With a much larger clone just one base away, this may be a read error. V and J are TRBV27 and TRBJ2-1, with D possibly being TRBD1 or TRBD2 (6 bases each). The J call may be incorrect, as the DNA end agrees better with TRBJ2-7. Per the germline V gene, CDR1 is MNHEY and CDR2 is SMNVEV (reference sequence). CDR3 length equals 16 residues. In nucleotides, the CDR3 is TGTGCCAGCCGAAGTTTCATTGGGGGGCGGTCCTGCGAGCAGTACTTC. Its translation is CASRSFIGGRSCEQYF.

For this clonotype: A read error is possible here, since a much larger clone lies one base away. This chain uses TRBV7-2 with TRBJ2-1, with D tentatively TRBD1 or TRBD2 (5 bases each). Germline values: CDR1 SGHTA, CDR2 FQGNSA. V was trimmed by 5 bases and J by 10 bases, leaving 15 bases between them. The length of the CDR3 is 13 residues. The CDR3 reads CASSRDHSYEQFF. The CDR3 DNA follows: TGTGCCAGCAGCCGGGACCACTCCTACGAGCAGTTCTTC.

This sequence joins TRBV5-1 and TRBJ2-5; D is perhaps TRBD1 (6 bases). This CDR3 has 16 residues. Germline V gene sequence: CDR1 SGHRS, CDR2 YFSETQ. Trimming removed 4 bases from V and 1 base from J, with 17 bases in between. The CDR3, as DNA: TGCGCCAGCAGCCTGCCCCTGGGGACATCCCAAGAGACCCAGTACTTC. Its protein product is CASSLPLGTSQETQYF.

This clonotype was recorded only once. The chain is built from TRBV6-2 or TRBV6-3 and TRBJ2-3; tentatively, D is TRBD1 (6 bases). This CDR3 contains 13 residues. The ends were cut back, 5 bases at V and 5 bases at J, with 11 bases in the middle. Germline V gene data show CDR1 as MNHEY and CDR2 as SVGEGT. CDR3 in DNA: TGTGCCAGCAGTGACCAGGGGTTAGATACGCAGTATTTT. Amino acid sequence: CASSDQGLDTQYF.

In its sample, this clonotype was seen many times. Written as DNA, the CDR3 is TGTGCCAGCACAACAGGGGGGCTGATTCACGAGCAGTACTTC. Its translation is CASTTGGLIHEQYF. The rearrangement uses TRBV28 and TRBJ2-7; 8 bases are a match to TRBD1. The germline V gene has CDR1 MDHEN and CDR2 SYDVKM. V lost 7 bases to trimming and J lost 5 bases; unmatched junction nucleotides: 10. The CDR3 consists of 14 residues.

Only a few counts were recorded for this clonotype. The V gene is TRBV4-3, the J gene TRBJ2-5; no reliable D call. Germline V gene lookup returns CDR1 LGHNA and CDR2 YSLEER. The CDR3 consists of 14 residues. Trimming removed 1 base from V and 5 bases from J, with 11 bases in between. This chain's CDR3 is CASSQGRVTETQYF. CDR3 in DNA: TGCGCCAGCAGCCAAGGAAGGGTAACGGAGACCCAGTACTTC.

A word on this clonotype: Given a much more abundant clone one base away, this may be a read error. The chain joins TRBV29-1 to TRBJ2-7; TRBD2 matches at 15 bases. There are 13 residues in the CDR3. Germline V gene sequence: CDR1 SQVTM, CDR2 ANQGSEA. V lost 6 bases to trimming and J lost 7 bases; unmatched junction nucleotides: 4. CDR3 region: CSVGLAGGREQYF. The CDR3 DNA reads as TGCAGCGTAGGACTAGCGGGAGGGCGTGAGCAGTACTTC.

The V call is TRBV7-3, the J call TRBJ2-2; D is undetermined. The CDR3 spans 14 residues. CDR1 is SGHTA, CDR2 FQGTGA, per germline. V was trimmed by 1 base and J by 7 bases, leaving 10 bases between them. DNA of the CDR3: TGTGCCAGCAGCTTAAAAAATAATTTCGGGGAGCTGTTTTTT. It codes for CASSLKNNFGELFF.

This clonotype was detected a few times. J is TRBJ1-4 and V is TRBV7-9, with unresolved D. The CDR3 extends over 13 amino acids. From germline, CDR1 is SEHNR and CDR2 FQNEAQ (reference sequence). V lost 3 bases and J lost 8, with 10 bases in between. CDR3 DNA: TGTGCCAGCAGCTTGTGGGCAGAAGAAAAACTGTTTTTT. This translates into CASSLWAEEKLFF. Full variable domain (rest looked up from reference TRBV7-9 and TRBJ1-4): DTGVSQNPRHKITKRGQNVTFRCDPISEHNRLYWYRQTLGQGPEFLTYFQNEAQLEKSRLLSDRFSAERPKGSFSTLEIQRTEQGDSAMYLCASSLWAEEKLFFGSGTQLSVL.

In this sample, this clonotype turned up a few times. This rearrangement joins TRBV7-9 to TRBJ2-1, with 7 bases lining up with TRBD1. CDR3 size: 12 residues. Trimming removed 7 bases from V and 15 bases from J; junction bases left unmatched: 12. From germline, CDR1 is SEHNR and CDR2 FQNEAQ (reference sequence). CDR3 DNA: TGTGCCAGCACACCCGAGTGGGCAGGGGGGTTCTTC. Its translation: CASTPEWAGGFF.

This clonotype was counted a single time. The chain carries TRBV15 and TRBJ2-2; weak D call: TRBD1 (6 bases). Germline V gene sequence: CDR1 LNHNV, CDR2 YYDKDF (reference sequence). The CDR3 runs to 17 residues. Between the trimmed V and J ends, which lost 0 bases and 4 bases, there was a span of 15 bases. This CDR3 is CATSRDPTGGSTGELFF. In DNA form, the CDR3 reads TGTGCCACCAGCAGAGATCCGACAGGTGGTAGCACCGGGGAGCTGTTTTTT.

The chain recombines TRBV28 with TRBJ1-1; D gene ambiguous. This CDR3 is 15 amino acids long. In germline, CDR1 is MDHEN, CDR2 SYDVKM. Trimming took off 6 bases at V and 1 base at J, with 15 bases between the two ends. The CDR3 loop reads CASRIPGGSNTEAFF. For the CDR3, the DNA is TGTGCCAGCAGAATACCAGGCGGTTCGAACACTGAAGCTTTCTTT.